This T cell receptor beta chain was recorded in a study of shared clonotypes between healthy human individuals. CD8 cells regarded as naive lacked CD45RO, were positively chosen for CCR7, and omitted terminally differentiated effector memory CD45RA+ cells. General study findings and limits: Some naive CD4 clonotypes, roughly 4.5%, turned up in common across a few donors.

Notes on this clone: Its antigen remains unknown.

Per the study methods: ImmunoSEQ output lacked quality scores and full-length reads, limiting matched filtering. Only in-frame clones appear in the TCRdb table, and some are missing; sequencing was by immunoSEQ multiplex PCR. V and J calls and clone size are given by that table; D and trimming were obtained from the DNA. This sample has about 580,000 clones, with about 98% found just once. The length of the CDR3 is 16 residues. The V end was cut by 1 base, the J end by 1 base, with 10 bases between. Germline V CDR1 and CDR2: MDHEN, SYDVKM. This receptor was identified in a man aged 25 to 40 in good health. The specimen sequenced was naive CD8+ T cells sorted from blood. V is TRBV28 and J is TRBJ2-2; tentative D call: TRBD2 (6 bases). CDR3 nucleotide sequence: TGTGCCAGCAGTTTATTTAGCGGATGGAACACCGGGGAGCTGTTTTTT. Amino acid sequence: CASSLFSGWNTGELFF.